Listed below are T cell receptor beta chains from one sample, sequenced in a study of CD8 T cells in Susac syndrome. One entry per CDR3 protein results from TCRdb running MiXCR on the immunoSEQ multiplex PCR reads. This sample yields about 200,000 distinct CDR3 sequences, of which 85% to 95% are seen a single time; roughly 0.1% belongs to the top ten. The sequenced material came from CD4+ T cells from PBMCs. These receptors came from a human donor in good health. Each CDR3 is given with its conserved first and last residue.

v_call cdr3_aa
TRBV20-1 CIPSRGFNEQFF
TRBV29-1 CSVEQGGEGIQYF
TRBV30 CAWSGGDHTIYF
TRBV12-3/TRBV12-4 CASSFYYGEANTEAFF
TRBV7-2 CASSHQTGKVDTQYF
TRBV20-1 CSAREEKGRAYNEQFF
TRBV29-1 CSVGVSGANVLTF
TRBV14 CASSQGRSYGYTF
TRBV15 CATSRAGTGANYGYTF
TRBV15 CATSRLRDSANTGELFF
TRBV21-1 CASSSHRGFYEQYF
TRBV12-3/TRBV12-4 CASSFSLSGARENEQFF
TRBV10-3 CAIRSVGDQETQYF
TRBV29-1 CSVGGLGEQYF
TRBV6-6 CASSLRGGQPQHF
TRBV11-2 CASSLGRVGYNEQFF
TRBV20-1 CSARLTGSHTQYF
TRBV28 CASRLGGRANVLTF
TRBV10-2 CASSYGRGRDQPQHF
TRBV15 CATSRDGDSGRLSDTQYF
TRBV6-5 CASNQSPDTQYF
TRBV29-1 CSVDLGGPGELFF
TRBV5-6 CASSGGQYNEQFF
TRBV6-5 CASRTVSYGYTF
TRBV6-5 CASSYSPDVTQYF
TRBV6-5 CASSYRRTDTQYF
TRBV20-1 CSASGTIRETQYF
TRBV20-1 CSARAPDTQYF
TRBV11-2 CASSLDGDYGYTF
TRBV25-1 CASSELSTDTQYF
TRBV12-3/TRBV12-4 CASSLNRWNEQFF
TRBV29-1 CSVDGGRQRGETQYF
TRBV7-2 CASSLGGVATPSGEQYF
TRBV20-1 CSASIGGQRDLSYGYTF
TRBV9 CASSASGTGLSGANVLTF
TRBV28 CASSFPGAGYGYTF
TRBV28 CASSGETRQYF
TRBV7-9 CASSRLGGIYEQYF
TRBV10-1 CASSPSRQYGYTF
TRBV7-2 CASSPGGLYYGYTF
TRBV20-1 CSARGSADTQYF
TRBV2 CASSFTNQETQYF